A single sample gave rise to the 17 T cell receptor beta chains below, sequenced in a study of CD8+CD57+ T cells in acquired aplastic anemia listed by TCRdb under 2018. Patients chosen for sequencing had shown expansion of CD8+CD57+ cells by flow cytometry. TCRdb records Illumina HiSeq 2000 as the sequencer. Profiling of TCR beta VDJ combinations and CDR3 sequences used genomic DNA as the template. The public reads were reprocessed in TCRdb via fastp at Q25 and MiXCR, keeping in-frame beta chains. Each record represents a unique CDR3 protein, reported with the most common genes and DNA among its rows. The sample records roughly 220,000 distinct CDR3 sequences, 55% to 65% of which are singletons. Roughly 62% of the sample comes from the top ten. Sequencing used sorted CD4+, CD8+, or CD8+CD57+ T cells (not recorded which) from PBMCs. These receptor sequences come from a human donor with aplastic anemia.

The chain recombines TRBV2 with TRBJ1-2, with D unclear. CDR3 length equals 13 residues. Germline V gene sequence: CDR1 SNHLY, CDR2 FYNNEI. Deletions cut 2 bases from V and 5 bases from J, with 9 bases between. CDR3 in amino acids: CASSESGIYGYTF. The CDR3 DNA is TGTGCCAGCAGTGAAAGCGGGATATATGGCTACACCTTC.

The chain has TRBV10-3 and TRBJ1-2; 12 positions match TRBD1. Germline V gene lookup returns CDR1 ENHRY and CDR2 SYGVKD. After removal of 11 bases from V and 5 bases from J, the junction contained 12 bases not matched to a gene. The CDR3 spans 15 residues. The CDR3 DNA is TGTGCCTACGCCGGGACAGGGGGCGCAGATTATGGCTACACCTTC. Its translation: CAYAGTGGADYGYTF.

There are many counts of this clonotype. This chain uses TRBV29-1 with TRBJ1-1, with D perhaps matching TRBD1 (5 bases). The CDR3 consists of 13 residues. Germline CDR1 reads SQVTM; CDR2 reads ANQGSEA. The ends were cut back, 5 bases at V and 10 bases at J, with 20 bases in the middle. The CDR3 coding sequence is TGCAGCGTTCGCACCGGGACGGGAACGGGAGCTTTCTTT. Protein: CSVRTGTGTGAFF.

The CDR3 spells CASMRGTNQETQYF. The CDR3 DNA is TGTGCCAGTATGAGAGGGACTAACCAAGAGACCCAGTACTTC. This chain joins TRBV2 and TRBJ2-1; 7 nucleotides match TRBD2. The J call may not be correct, given that the DNA end is closer to TRBJ2-5. CDR1 is SNHLY and CDR2 is FYNNEI in the germline V gene. This CDR3 spans 14 amino acids.

This clonotype was found many times. The DNA for the CDR3 is TGCGCCAGCAGCTTGGCCGGGTCTCAACTAGCGGGGGGGCCGGAGGAGACCCAGTACTTC. Its protein product is CASSLAGSQLAGGPEETQYF. J is TRBJ2-5 and V is TRBV5-1, with TRBD2 identical over 13 bases. The CDR3 spans 20 residues. V gave up 0 bases and J gave up 5 bases; unmatched junction bases: 16. Germline CDR1 is SGHRS and CDR2 is YFSETQ.

This clonotype was counted between two and nine times. A much larger clone differs by one base, so this may be a read error. The V and J genes are TRBV4-1 and TRBJ1-2, with D uncertain. Germline V CDR1 and CDR2: MGHRA, YSYEKL. Trimming took 1 base from V and 9 from J, leaving 12 bases between them. The CDR3 covers 13 residues. The CDR3 protein is CASSQGDEACYTF. As DNA, the CDR3 is TGCGCCAGCAGCCAAGGGGATGAAGCTTGCTACACCTTC.

Details on this clonotype: The junction departs from germline at one end; a sequencing error may be responsible. This chain connects TRBV7-2 to TRBJ2-3; 10 bases are shared with TRBD2. In germline, CDR1 is SGHTA, CDR2 FQGNSA. This CDR3 has 16 residues. CDR3 amino acids: CASSFIAGGLTGTQYF. As DNA, the CDR3 is TGTGCCAGCAGTTTCATAGCGGGGGGCCTCACAGGTACGCAGTATTTT.

The chain uses TRBV20-1 and TRBJ2-3, with D perhaps matching TRBD2 (6 bases). The germline CDR1 and CDR2 sequences are DFQATT and SNEGSKA (reference sequence). The CDR3 has 19 amino acids. Trimming stripped 4 bases from V and 1 base from J, with 27 bases between. The CDR3 loop is CSAKTLGLAIVLGTDTQYF. The CDR3, as DNA: TGCAGTGCTAAAACCCTGGGGCTAGCGATCGTTTTAGGCACAGATACGCAGTATTTT.

V gene TRBV24-1 combines with J gene TRBJ2-5; D not certain. Trimming removed 3 bases from V and 5 bases from J, with 12 bases in between. CDR3 length: 14 residues. CDR1 and CDR2 from the germline V gene are KGHDR and SFDVKD. For the CDR3, the DNA is TGTGCCACCAGTGATCCCTCTCGGATCGAGACCCAGTACTTC. Protein sequence: CATSDPSRIETQYF.

The chain couples TRBV15 to TRBJ1-5; tentatively, D is TRBD1 (5 bases). CDR3 length: 18 residues. The germline V and J ends were trimmed by 0 bases and 5 bases, with 20 bases remaining between them. The germline gives CDR1 LNHNV, CDR2 YYDKDF (reference sequence). The CDR3 loop reads CATSRDRLARVGDQPQHF. Here the CDR3 DNA reads TGTGCCACCAGCAGAGATCGCCTGGCCAGGGTAGGAGATCAGCCCCAGCATTTT. Supplemented by reference TRBV15 and TRBJ1-5, the full variable domain reads DAMVIQNPRYQVTQFGKPVTLSCSQTLNHNVMYWYQQKSSQAPKLLFHYYDKDFNNEADTPDNFQSRRPNTSFCFLDIRSPGLGDTAMYLCATSRDRLARVGDQPQHFGDGTRLSIL.

The chain carries TRBV7-2 and TRBJ1-6, with TRBD1 identical over 8 bases. J lost 7 bases, V lost 1 base, and 6 bases had no gene match. The CDR3 totals 16 residues. Germline V CDR1 and CDR2: SGHTA, FQGNSA. CDR3 coding DNA: TGTGCCAGCAGCTTAGTGACAGGGGATGGGAATTCACCCCTCCACTTT. Amino acid sequence: CASSLVTGDGNSPLHF.

This clonotype is termed medium-sized. The gene calls are TRBV10-3 and TRBJ2-7; D unresolved. Trimming pared 6 bases from V and 6 bases from J, leaving 9 bases between. Germline CDR1 is ENHRY and CDR2 is SYGVKD. The CDR3 is 11 residues long. The CDR3 DNA sequence: TGTGCCATCAGGAGTGGGCTCGAGCAGTACTTC. Amino acids: CAIRSGLEQYF.

This sequence joins TRBV5-1 and TRBJ1-2; possible D gene TRBD1, 5 bases. Trimming cost V 0 bases and J 8 bases, with 14 bases left between them. Germline loops: CDR1 SGHRS, CDR2 YFSETQ. The CDR3 is 14 residues long. In nucleotides, the CDR3 is TGCGCCAGCAGCTTGGCCGGGAAGGGGCTAGGCTACACCTTC. Amino acids: CASSLAGKGLGYTF.

The chain couples TRBV5-6 to TRBJ2-5; D gene unclear. The CDR3 runs 13 residues. CDR1 is SGHDT, CDR2 YYEEEE, per germline. The V gene lost 1 base and the J gene lost 0 bases, with 4 bases spanning the gap. The CDR3 loop reads CASSLLDQETQYF. For the CDR3, the DNA is TGTGCCAGCAGCTTGCTAGACCAAGAGACCCAGTACTTC.

The chain couples TRBV10-3 to TRBJ2-7; D may be TRBD2 (5 bases). Germline assignment: CDR1 ENHRY and CDR2 SYGVKD. The CDR3 loop spans 13 amino acids. Trimming removed 1 base at V and 9 bases at J, with 13 bases between. DNA for the CDR3: TGTGCCATCAGTGAGTTGGAGGCTGCAACGCAGTACTTC. Translation: CAISELEAATQYF.

J is TRBJ2-1 and V is TRBV20-1; 8 bases line up with TRBD2. CDR1 and CDR2 from the germline V gene are DFQATT and SNEGSKA (reference sequence). V shed 1 base, J shed 7 bases, and the junction held 3 bases outside the gene matches. The length of the CDR3 is 13 residues. The chain's CDR3 is CSARVLADNEQFF. CDR3 nucleotides: TGCAGTGCTAGAGTACTAGCGGATAATGAGCAGTTCTTC.

This clonotype is a singleton in its sample. The V and J genes are TRBV7-9 and TRBJ2-2, with D maybe TRBD2 (6 bases). Germline CDR1 and CDR2: SEHNR and FQNEAQ (reference sequence). The V end was cut by 1 base, the J end by 4 bases, with 10 bases between. The CDR3 totals 15 residues. The chain's CDR3 is CASSLGEATTGELFF. The CDR3 DNA is TGTGCCAGCAGCTTAGGGGAGGCTACCACCGGGGAGCTGTTTTTT.